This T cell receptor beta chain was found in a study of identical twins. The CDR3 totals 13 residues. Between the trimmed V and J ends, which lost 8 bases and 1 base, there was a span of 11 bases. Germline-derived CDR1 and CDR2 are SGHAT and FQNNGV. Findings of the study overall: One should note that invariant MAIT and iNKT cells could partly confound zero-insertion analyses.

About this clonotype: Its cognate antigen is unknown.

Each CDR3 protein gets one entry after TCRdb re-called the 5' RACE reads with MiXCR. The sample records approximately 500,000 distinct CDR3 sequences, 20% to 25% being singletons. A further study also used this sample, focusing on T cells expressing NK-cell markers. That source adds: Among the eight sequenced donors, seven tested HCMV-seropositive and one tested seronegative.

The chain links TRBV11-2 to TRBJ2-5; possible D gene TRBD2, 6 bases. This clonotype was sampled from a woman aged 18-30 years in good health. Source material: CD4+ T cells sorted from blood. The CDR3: CASGGDFQETQYF. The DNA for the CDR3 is TGTGCCAGCGGTGGGGACTTCCAAGAGACCCAGTACTTC. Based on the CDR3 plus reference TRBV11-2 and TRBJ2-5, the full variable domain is EAGVAQSPRYKIIEKRQSVAFWCNPISGHATLYWYQQILGQGPKLLIQFQNNGVVDDSQLPKDRFSAERLKGVDSTLKIQPAKLEDSAVYLCASGGDFQETQYFGPGTRLLVL.